This T cell receptor (beta chain) was profiled in a study of regulatory T cells in long-lasting Graves disease. The study's findings and limits: Persistent disease exhibited a predilection for TRBV28, TRBJ1-2 and TRBJ2-5.

Turning to this clonotype: Antigen: not known.

The time point was: newly diagnosed GD, antithyroid drugs for less than 3 months. PBMC-extracted RNA yielded the TCR library. The CDR3 consists of 15 residues. From germline, CDR1 is SGDLS and CDR2 YYNGEE. V lost 0 bases to trimming and J lost 9 bases, with 16 bases between them. With iRepertoire HTBI primers and Arm-PCR of CDR3 regions, TCR beta libraries were built. TCRdb processed the multiplex PCR reads anew with MiXCR; each CDR3 protein has one entry. The sample contains 350,000 to 450,000 distinct CDR3 sequences, roughly 17% of which appear only once. The same sample was also studied in work on T cells in Graves' hyperthyroidism and ophthalmopathy.

This receptor was taken from a man aged 40-55 years with Graves disease. The chain combines TRBV9 with TRBJ1-5; tentative D call: TRBD1 (6 bases). The sequencing here drew on peripheral blood mononuclear cells (PBMCs), taken at new diagnosis, from a patient treated with antithyroid drugs. This CDR3 is CASSVGQAASGPQHF. In DNA form, the CDR3 reads TGTGCCAGCAGCGTAGGACAGGCCGCCTCCGGGCCCCAGCATTTT.